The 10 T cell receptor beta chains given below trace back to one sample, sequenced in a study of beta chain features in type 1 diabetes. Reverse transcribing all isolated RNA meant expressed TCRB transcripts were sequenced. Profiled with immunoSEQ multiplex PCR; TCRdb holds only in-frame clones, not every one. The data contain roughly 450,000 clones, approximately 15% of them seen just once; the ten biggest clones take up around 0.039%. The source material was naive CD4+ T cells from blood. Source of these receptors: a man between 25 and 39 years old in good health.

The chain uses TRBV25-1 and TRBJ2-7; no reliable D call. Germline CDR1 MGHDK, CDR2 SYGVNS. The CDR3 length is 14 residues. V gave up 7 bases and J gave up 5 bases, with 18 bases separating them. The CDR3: CASTESGEANEQYF. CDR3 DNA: TGTGCCAGCACCGAATCTGGGGAAGCCAACGAGCAGTACTTC.

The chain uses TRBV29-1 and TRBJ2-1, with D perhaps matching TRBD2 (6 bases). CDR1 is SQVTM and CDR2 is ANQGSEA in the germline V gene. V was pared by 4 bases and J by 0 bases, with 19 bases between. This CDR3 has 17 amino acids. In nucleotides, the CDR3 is TGCAGCGTTGGAGGGCTAGCGAAGAAGGGCTCCTACAATGAGCAGTTCTTC. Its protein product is CSVGGLAKKGSYNEQFF.

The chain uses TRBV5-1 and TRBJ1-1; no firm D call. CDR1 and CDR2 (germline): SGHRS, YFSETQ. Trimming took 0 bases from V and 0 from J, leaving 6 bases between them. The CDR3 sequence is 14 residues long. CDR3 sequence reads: CASSLEDMNTEAFF. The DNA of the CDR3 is TGCGCCAGCAGCTTGGAAGACATGAACACTGAAGCTTTCTTT.

The CDR3 loop is CASSERPGTGTGETQYF. CDR3 nucleotide sequence: TGTGCCAGCAGCGAACGACCCGGGACAGGGACCGGTGAGACCCAGTACTTC. The chain joins TRBV9 to TRBJ2-5; 9 nucleotides line up with TRBD1. Unmatched junction bases numbered 14, after V lost 3 bases and J lost 5 bases. Germline CDR1 is SGDLS and CDR2 is YYNGEE. This CDR3 has 17 amino acids. Filled out from reference TRBV9 and TRBJ2-5, the complete variable domain reads DSGVTQTPKHLITATGQRVTLRCSPRSGDLSVYWYQQSLDQGLQFLIQYYNGEERAKGNILERFSAQQFPDLHSELNLSSLELGDSALYFCASSERPGTGTGETQYFGPGTRLLVL.

The CDR3 protein is CASSQDLAGGPQYF. The CDR3 DNA reads as TGCGCCAGCAGCCAAGATCTAGCGGGGGGGCCCCAGTACTTC. The chain carries TRBV4-1 and TRBJ2-5, with 12 bases identical to TRBD2. The ends lost 0 bases at V and 9 bases at J; junction bases unmatched: 2. The CDR3 has 14 residues. CDR1 is MGHRA, CDR2 YSYEKL, per germline.

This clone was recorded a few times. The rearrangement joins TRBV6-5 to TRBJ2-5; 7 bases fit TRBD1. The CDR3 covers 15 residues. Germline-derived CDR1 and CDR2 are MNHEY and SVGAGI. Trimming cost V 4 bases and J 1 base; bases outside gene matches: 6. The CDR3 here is CASSWTGQIQETQYF. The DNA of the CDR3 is TGTGCCAGCAGTTGGACGGGACAGATCCAAGAGACCCAGTACTTC.

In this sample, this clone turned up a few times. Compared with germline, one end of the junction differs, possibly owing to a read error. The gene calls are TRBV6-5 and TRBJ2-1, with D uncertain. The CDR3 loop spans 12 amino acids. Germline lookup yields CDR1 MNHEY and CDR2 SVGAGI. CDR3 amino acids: CAISELGNEQFF. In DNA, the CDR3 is TGTGCCATCAGTGAGTTAGGGAATGAGCAGTTCTTC.

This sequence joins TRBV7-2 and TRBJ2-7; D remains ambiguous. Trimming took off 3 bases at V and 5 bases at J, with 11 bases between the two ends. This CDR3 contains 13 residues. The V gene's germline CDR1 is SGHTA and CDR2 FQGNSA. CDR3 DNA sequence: TGTGCCAGCAGCTTGATTAGGGCCCACGAGCAGTACTTC. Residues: CASSLIRAHEQYF.

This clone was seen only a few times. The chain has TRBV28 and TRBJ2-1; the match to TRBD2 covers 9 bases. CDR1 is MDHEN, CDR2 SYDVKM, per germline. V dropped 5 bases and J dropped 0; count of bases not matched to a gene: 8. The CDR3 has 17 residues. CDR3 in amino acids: CASSDPFSGSSYNEQFF. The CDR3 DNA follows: TGTGCCAGCAGTGATCCGTTTAGCGGGAGCTCCTACAATGAGCAGTTCTTC.

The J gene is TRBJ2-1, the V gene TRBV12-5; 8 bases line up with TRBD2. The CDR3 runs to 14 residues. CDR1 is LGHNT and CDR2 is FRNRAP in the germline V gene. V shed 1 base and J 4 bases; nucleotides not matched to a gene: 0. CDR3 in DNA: TGTGCTAGTGGTTTGGGACTAGCGTACAATGAGCAGTTCTTC. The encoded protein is CASGLGLAYNEQFF.